These 10 T cell receptor beta chains were all obtained from the same sample, sequenced in a study of T cells after yellow fever vaccination. A single record per CDR3 protein comes from TCRdb applying MiXCR to the 5' RACE reads. Counted here are over 300,000 distinct CDR3 sequences, roughly 4% occurring once; the ten biggest clones make up 20% to 25%. The material was PBMCs, obtained 5 days after the yellow fever booster vaccination. The receptors stem from a man aged 18 to 30 who received the YFV17D yellow fever vaccine.

J is TRBJ2-7 and V is TRBV7-3; weak D call: TRBD2 (6 bases). The CDR3 is 15 amino acids. CDR1 and CDR2 (germline): SGHTA, FQGTGA. V lost 2 bases to trimming and J lost 2 bases, with 13 bases between them. The CDR3 DNA reads as TGTGCCAGCAGCTTAGGCCCGGGGGTGACCTACGAGCAGTACTTC. Translated: CASSLGPGVTYEQYF.

This clonotype showed up just a few times. This chain connects TRBV20-1 to TRBJ1-5; no clear D. CDR3 length: 13 amino acids. Germline-derived CDR1 and CDR2 are DFQATT and SNEGSKA (reference sequence). Trimming stripped 3 bases from V and 6 bases from J, with 12 bases between. The CDR3 nucleotides read TGCAGTGCTAGCGTTGGCAGTGGTCAGCCCCAGCATTTT. Translation gives CSASVGSGQPQHF.

The V and J genes are TRBV5-1 and TRBJ2-3; TRBD2 might be the D (6 bases). Trimming pared 1 base from V and 6 bases from J, leaving 15 bases between. The germline V gene has CDR1 SGHRS and CDR2 YFSETQ. CDR3 size: 15 residues. In nucleotides, the CDR3 is TGCGCCAGCAGCTTGCCCGGCGGGGAAAGGGATACGCAGTATTTT. Translation: CASSLPGGERDTQYF.

The chain is built from TRBV5-8 and TRBJ1-6, with no clear D. CDR1 is SGHTS and CDR2 is YDEGEE in the germline V gene. The V end was cut by 6 bases, the J end by 0 bases, with 10 bases between. There are 15 residues in the CDR3. CDR3 coding DNA: TGTGCCAGCACTAAGTGGGGCTCCTATAATTCACCCCTCCACTTT. Translated, it gives CASTKWGSYNSPLHF.

The chain has TRBV12-3 or TRBV12-4 and TRBJ2-5; D remains ambiguous. CDR3 length equals 12 residues. V was clipped by 6 bases and J by 9 bases, with 14 bases between them. This chain's CDR3 is CASREPGVPQYF. CDR3 bases: TGTGCCAGCAGAGAACCAGGTGTGCCCCAGTACTTC.

This clonotype was found many times. The chain carries TRBV3-1 and TRBJ1-1; 7 positions agree with TRBD1. Per the germline V gene, CDR1 is LGHDT and CDR2 is YNNKEL (reference sequence). After removal of 4 bases from V and 3 bases from J, the junction contained 8 bases not matched to a gene. The CDR3 covers 15 residues. The CDR3 sequence: CASSPRYTGDTEAFF. DNA for the CDR3: TGTGCCAGCAGCCCAAGGTACACAGGGGACACTGAAGCTTTCTTT.

This chain uses TRBV5-1 with TRBJ2-1; D might be TRBD1 (5 bases). V lost 4 bases and J 5 bases, leaving 13 bases between the germline ends. CDR1 is SGHRS and CDR2 is YFSETQ in the germline V gene. The CDR3 runs to 14 residues. CDR3 loop: CASSIQDSDNEQFF. DNA for the CDR3: TGCGCCAGCAGCATACAGGATTCGGACAATGAGCAGTTCTTC.

This clonotype was observed many times. The V call is TRBV12-3 or TRBV12-4, the J call TRBJ2-2; 7 bases are shared with TRBD1. The CDR3 spans 13 residues. V was pared by 6 bases and J by 6 bases, with 4 bases of the junction left unmatched. The CDR3 loop is CASRRTGAGELFF. The CDR3 DNA follows: TGTGCCAGCAGACGAACAGGGGCCGGGGAGCTGTTTTTT.

At least ten counts were recorded for this clonotype. This chain links TRBV7-8 with TRBJ2-3; TRBD1 matches at 8 bases. V shed 4 bases, J shed 0 bases, and the junction held 3 bases outside the gene matches. This CDR3 contains 15 residues. The germline gives CDR1 SGHVS, CDR2 FQNEAQ. In DNA form, the CDR3 reads TGTGCCAGCAGCTCATACAGGGGGAGCACAGATACGCAGTATTTT. Encoded protein: CASSSYRGSTDTQYF.

This clonotype has at least ten counts. This chain links TRBV12-3 or TRBV12-4 with TRBJ2-7; D gene uncertain. This CDR3 is 13 amino acids long. V was trimmed by 2 bases and J by 3 bases, leaving 8 bases between them. The CDR3 spells CASSLSENYEQYF. CDR3 sequence (DNA): TGTGCCAGCAGTTTATCGGAAAACTACGAGCAGTACTTC.